What follows describes a single TCR beta chain. The V gene's germline CDR1 is MDHEN and CDR2 SYDVKM. V dropped 7 bases and J dropped 11 bases, with 12 bases sitting between them. The CDR3 is 12 residues long. This entry comes from a study of regulatory T cells in long-lasting Graves disease. Time point: newly diagnosed GD, antithyroid drugs for less than 3 months. PBMC RNA was the source of the TCR library. To make TCR beta libraries, researchers used iRepertoire HTBI primers and Arm-PCR of CDR3 regions. From the multiplex PCR reads, TCRdb called clonotypes with MiXCR, one entry per CDR3 protein. In the table there are approximately 470,000 distinct CDR3 sequences, around 15% of which are singletons. These same records also appear under a second study, on T cells in Graves' hyperthyroidism and ophthalmopathy.

The rearrangement links TRBV28 to TRBJ1-6, with D uncertain. Sequenced material: peripheral blood mononuclear cells (PBMCs), taken at new diagnosis, from a patient treated with antithyroid drugs. The source is a man between 40 and 49 years old with Graves disease. DNA of the CDR3: TGTGCCAGCACCCAAGGCGGGACACCCCTCCACTTT. Amino acids: CASTQGGTPLHF. Full variable domain (outside the CDR3, taken from reference TRBV28 and TRBJ1-6): DVKVTQSSRYLVKRTGEKVFLECVQDMDHENMFWYRQDPGLGLRLIYFSYDVKMKEKGDIPEGYSVSREKKERFSLILESASTNQTSMYLCASTQGGTPLHFGNGTRLTVT.